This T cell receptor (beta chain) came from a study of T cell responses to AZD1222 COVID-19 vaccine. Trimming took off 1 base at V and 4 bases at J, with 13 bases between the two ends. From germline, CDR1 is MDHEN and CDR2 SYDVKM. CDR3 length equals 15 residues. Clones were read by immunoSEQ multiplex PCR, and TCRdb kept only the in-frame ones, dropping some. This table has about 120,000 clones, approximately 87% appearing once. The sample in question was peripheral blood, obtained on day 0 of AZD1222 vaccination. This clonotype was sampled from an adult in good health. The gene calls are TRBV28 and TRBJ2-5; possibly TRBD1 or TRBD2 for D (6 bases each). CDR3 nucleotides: TGTGCCAGCAGTTTATTGGAGGGGGGCCGAGAGACCCAGTACTTC. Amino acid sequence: CASSLLEGGRETQYF.